This T cell receptor beta chain was sequenced in a study of T cell clonality in common variable immunodeficiency. Using immunoSEQ multiplex PCR, the repertoire was profiled, and TCRdb retains in-frame clones only, with some absent. The sample offers 25,000 to 35,000 clones and no singletons, the top ten holding around 4%. Most patients and controls had Caucasian heritage. This clone was recorded at least ten times. With the read ending 3 residues before the CDR3 end, the germline J gene is used to fill in that end. Unmatched junction bases numbered 5, after V lost 5 bases and J lost 6 bases. CDR3 size: 13 residues. Germline assignment: CDR1 GTSNPN and CDR2 SVGIG (reference sequence).

This TCR was recovered from a person aged 18 to 69 in good health. The chain couples TRBV30 to TRBJ1-5, with TRBD1 matching over 9 bases. Input material: peripheral blood mononuclear cells. Partial CDR3 DNA: TGTGCCTGGGGGGGACAGGGAGTTCAGCCC. This codes for CAWGGQGVQP. The full-length CDR3 reads as CAWGGQGVQPQHF.